This T cell receptor beta chain was retrieved from a study of CD8 T cells in Susac syndrome. CDR3 length: 14 amino acids. The V gene lost 4 bases and the J gene lost 8 bases, with 15 bases spanning the gap. CDR1 is MGHRA and CDR2 is YSYEKL in the germline V gene. With random hexamers, about 0.45 to 1 ug RNA was reverse transcribed. TCR beta CDR3 was amplified by immunoSEQ covering 54 Vbeta and 13 Jbeta. One entry per CDR3 protein results from TCRdb running MiXCR on the immunoSEQ multiplex PCR reads. The table shows about 150,000 distinct CDR3 sequences, with less than 97% occurring only once. Sequencing of TCR beta, carried out with a high-throughput approach, was applied to CD8+ and CD4+ T cells from the blood.

The sequencing sample was made of CD8+ T cells from PBMCs. The clonotype originates from a human donor with multiple sclerosis. The chain links TRBV4-1 to TRBJ2-1; D is perhaps TRBD1 (7 bases). Here the CDR3 DNA reads TGCGCCAGCAGCCGGGAGGACAGGTGGGATGAGCAGTTCTTC. Amino acids: CASSREDRWDEQFF.